Listed below are T cell receptor beta chains from one sample, sequenced in a study of tumor and adjacent non-tumor tissue in lung cancer. TCRdb used MiXCR to reprocess the multiplex PCR reads, holding one entry per CDR3 protein. The sample shows approximately 76,000 distinct CDR3 sequences, around two thirds of them seen only once. Specimen: lung tumor tissue. The origin of the receptors is a woman in her seventies with non-small cell lung cancer. CDR3s include the opening cysteine and the closing phenylalanine or tryptophan. The D gene is left open where the match is weak. The size field is filled for only some rows; it gives once, few, many or a size class.

size: -; D: TRBD2; J: TRBJ2-5; V: TRBV29-1; CDR3: CSVRTSSETQYF; DNA: TGCAGCGTTCGGACTAGTAGTGAGACCCAGTACTTC
size: many; D: -; J: TRBJ2-3; V: TRBV30; CDR3: CAEGRSVSDTQYF; DNA: TGTGCCGAGGGGAGGAGCGTCTCAGATACGCAGTATTTT
size: -; D: TRBD1; J: TRBJ2-3; V: TRBV5-5; CDR3: CASSLLTGGTLVGVTDTQYF; DNA: TGCGCCAGCAGCTTACTGACAGGGGGGACCCTAGTGGGAGTCACAGATACGCAGTATTTT
size: -; D: -; J: TRBJ2-7; V: TRBV20-1; CDR3: CSAAWDTESGEQYF; DNA: TGCAGTGCTGCATGGGACACTGAATCTGGCGAGCAGTACTTC
size: many; D: TRBD2; J: TRBJ2-1; V: TRBV6-6; CDR3: CASSYPTRIIAGRSYNEQFF; DNA: TGTGCCAGCAGTTATCCCACTCGTATCATAGCGGGACGCTCCTACAATGAGCAGTTCTTC
size: few; D: TRBD1; J: TRBJ2-3; V: TRBV5-4; CDR3: CASSQGVRATDTQYF; DNA: TGTGCCAGCAGTCAGGGGGTGAGGGCCACAGATACGCAGTATTTT
size: -; D: -; J: TRBJ2-7; V: TRBV6-5; CDR3: CASRYGAESYEQYF; DNA: TGTGCCAGTAGATACGGCGCAGAATCCTACGAGCAGTACTTC
size: many; D: TRBD1; J: TRBJ1-1; V: TRBV6-5; CDR3: CASSKQGSTEAFF; DNA: TGTGCCAGCAGTAAACAGGGGTCGACTGAAGCTTTCTTT
size: -; D: -; J: TRBJ2-3; V: TRBV6-5; CDR3: CASSYPSGLQPQYF; DNA: TGTGCCAGCAGTTACCCTTCTGGGTTACAGCCCCAGTATTTT
size: few; D: -; J: TRBJ2-7; V: TRBV11-2; CDR3: CASSLFQLGEFSYEQYF; DNA: TGTGCCAGCAGCTTATTCCAACTCGGGGAATTCTCCTACGAGCAGTACTTC
size: -; D: TRBD1; J: TRBJ1-1; V: TRBV29-1; CDR3: CSGVGGQELETFF; DNA: TGCAGCGGAGTAGGGGGACAGGAACTTGAGACTTTCTTT
size: -; D: -; J: TRBJ2-2; V: TRBV4-2; CDR3: CASSQDRTPCTGDLFF; DNA: TGTGCCAGCAGCCAAGATAGGACCCCATGTACCGGGGACCTGTTTTTT
size: few; D: -; J: TRBJ2-1; V: TRBV20-1; CDR3: CSAREGLYNLYGEQFF; DNA: TGCAGTGCTAGAGAGGGGCTATATAATCTGTATGGTGAGCAGTTCTTC
size: -; D: -; J: TRBJ1-1; V: TRBV12-3/TRBV12-4; CDR3: CANTGRGSPLF; DNA: TGTGCCAACACTGGACGGGGGTCGCCTCTCTTT
size: -; D: TRBD2; J: TRBJ2-1; V: TRBV6-6; CDR3: CASRLTSWVHDEQFF; DNA: TGTGCCAGCCGCCTGACTAGCTGGGTGCACGATGAGCAGTTCTTC
size: -; D: -; J: TRBJ2-3; V: TRBV12-3/TRBV12-4; CDR3: CASNMRTISYTQYF; DNA: TGTGCCAGCAACATGAGGACTATTTCATATACGCAGTATTTT
size: many; D: -; J: TRBJ2-2; V: TRBV10-3; CDR3: CATTDYNTGELFF; DNA: TGTGCCACCACGGACTATAACACCGGGGAGCTGTTTTTT
size: -; D: -; J: TRBJ2-2; V: TRBV29-1; CDR3: CSVVDSVKTGEQFF; DNA: TGCAGCGTTGTGGATAGCGTGAAAACCGGGGAGCAGTTTTTT
size: many; D: -; J: TRBJ2-5; V: TRBV25-1; CDR3: CASKGVAQETQYF; DNA: TGTGCCAGCAAAGGGGTAGCCCAAGAGACCCAGTACTTC
size: -; D: -; J: TRBJ2-2; V: TRBV5-5; CDR3: CASSLGTVVAGTGELFF; DNA: TGTGCCAGCAGCCTTGGGACCGTAGTGGCGGGCACCGGGGAGCTGTTTTTT
size: -; D: -; J: TRBJ2-3; V: TRBV5-4; CDR3: CASSLFPTGTQYF; DNA: TGTGCCAGCAGCTTGTTTCCCACAGGTACGCAGTATTTT
size: many; D: -; J: TRBJ1-3; V: TRBV11-2; CDR3: CASSLISTPGNTIYF; DNA: TGTGCCAGCAGCTTGATATCGACCCCAGGAAACACCATATATTTT
size: -; D: -; J: TRBJ1-1; V: TRBV29-1; CDR3: CSVEDLMEHAVMNSEAFF; DNA: TGCAGCGTTGAAGATCTTATGGAGCATGCCGTTATGAACAGTGAAGCTTTCTTT